The rows below give T cell receptor beta chains drawn from one sample of a study of beta chain features in type 1 diabetes. TCRdb keeps only in-frame clones here, not all; method: immunoSEQ multiplex PCR. Found here are approximately 160,000 clones, around a tenth of them singletons; the top ten hold 0.45% to 0.6%. The source material was central memory CD4+ T cells from blood. These receptors came from a man aged 25 to 45 with type 1 diabetes. The CDR3 runs from the conserved cysteine through the conserved F or W. The D gene is left open where the match is weak. Clone size, where shown, is once, few, many, or a class for clones that have expanded.

V gene	J gene	clone size	D gene	CDR3 protein	CDR3 DNA
TRBV28	TRBJ2-5	NA	TRBD1	CASSLWGGRTGARGETQYF	TGTGCCAGCAGTTTATGGGGGGGCAGGACAGGGGCGCGAGGAGAGACCCAGTACTTC
TRBV5-1	TRBJ2-2	once	TRBD1	CASSFGQGTGELFF	TGCGCCAGCAGTTTTGGACAGGGGACCGGGGAGCTGTTTTTT
TRBV19	TRBJ1-5	few	NA	CASSKGSSNQPQHF	TGTGCCAGTAGTAAAGGGAGTAGCAATCAGCCCCAGCATTTT
TRBV19	TRBJ2-7	few	TRBD2	CASKVAGGYEQYF	TGTGCCAGTAAGGTAGCGGGAGGCTACGAGCAGTACTTC
TRBV6-6	TRBJ2-1	NA	TRBD2	CASRMTSGSYNEQFF	TGTGCCAGCAGGATGACTAGCGGGAGTTACAATGAGCAGTTCTTC
TRBV5-1	TRBJ2-1	few	NA	CASSLLEDFYNEQFF	TGCGCCAGCAGCTTGTTGGAGGATTTCTACAATGAGCAGTTCTTC
TRBV18	TRBJ1-2	NA	TRBD1	CASSPDRAGGYTF	TGTGCCAGCTCACCAGACAGGGCGGGTGGCTACACCTTC
TRBV10-3	TRBJ2-1	NA	TRBD2	CAISELAGGEQFF	TGTGCCATCAGTGAGCTAGCGGGAGGTGAGCAGTTCTTC
TRBV19	TRBJ2-6	NA	NA	CASRHISGANVLTF	TGTGCCAGTAGACATATCTCTGGGGCCAACGTCCTGACTTTC
TRBV27	TRBJ1-1	few	TRBD1	CASSGDSNTEAFF	TGTGCCAGCAGTGGGGACAGCAACACTGAAGCTTTCTTT
TRBV30	TRBJ1-1	few	TRBD1	CAWGRGQGALGAFF	TGTGCCTGGGGAAGGGGACAGGGGGCGCTTGGAGCTTTCTTT
TRBV7-9	TRBJ2-7	NA	NA	CASSLVANEQYF	TGTGCCAGCAGCTTAGTGGCAAACGAGCAGTACTTC
TRBV7-2	TRBJ2-1	NA	NA	CASSFSVDSYNEQFF	TGTGCCAGCAGCTTTAGCGTCGACTCCTACAATGAGCAGTTCTTC
TRBV28	TRBJ2-5	few	TRBD1	CASSSTGQGETQYF	TGTGCCAGCAGTTCTACGGGACAGGGGGAGACCCAGTACTTC
TRBV28	TRBJ1-1	NA	NA	CASSPNGVLLTEAFF	TGTGCCAGCAGTCCCAACGGGGTTTTGCTCACTGAAGCTTTCTTT
TRBV6-5	TRBJ2-2	NA	TRBD2	CASSGGLAGVGELFF	TGTGCCAGCAGTGGGGGACTAGCGGGAGTCGGGGAGCTGTTTTTT
TRBV5-1	TRBJ1-1	few	NA	CASSFPPNTEAFF	TGCGCCAGCAGCTTCCCTCCGAACACTGAAGCTTTCTTT
TRBV9	TRBJ1-2	few	TRBD1	CASSPRTGTSFHHGYTF	TGTGCCAGCAGCCCTCGGACAGGAACTTCTTTTCATCACGGCTACACCTTC
TRBV28	TRBJ2-7	few	TRBD2	CASSSPSGREEQYF	TGTGCCAGCAGTTCCCCATCAGGGAGGGAAGAGCAGTACTTC
TRBV7-2	TRBJ2-7	NA	NA	CASTLDTRVAYEQYF	TGTGCCAGCACCTTGGATACCAGGGTGGCCTACGAGCAGTACTTC
TRBV27	TRBJ2-7	NA	TRBD2	CASSRRGGGYEQYF	TGTGCCAGCAGTCGCCGCGGGGGTGGGTACGAGCAGTACTTC
TRBV28	TRBJ1-2	NA	NA	CASNEATGRYGYTF	TGTGCCAGCAACGAAGCGACAGGCCGCTATGGCTACACCTTC
TRBV5-1	TRBJ1-5	few	NA	CASSLRGQHF	TGCGCCAGCAGCTTGAGGGGCCAGCATTTT
TRBV7-2	TRBJ2-7	NA	NA	CASSQLVRGSYEQYF	TGTGCCAGCAGCCAGCTAGTCAGGGGTTCGTACGAGCAGTACTTC